This T cell receptor beta chain was recovered during a study of regulatory and conventional T cells in RAG deficiency (dated by TCRdb to 2016 to 2017). The study in broad terms: To compare the diversity and composition of the repertoires of Treg, conventional CD4+ and CD8+ T cells between RAG-deficient patients and healthy controls, the study applied high-throughput TCR beta sequencing.

Trimming at the junction amounts to 5 bases on V and 0 bases on J, and the germline ends lie 10 bases apart. The CDR3 numbers 13 residues from cysteine through phenylalanine. CDR3 DNA only is kept here, 39 bases in frame from base 1. Per the germline V gene (reference sequence), GTSNPN is the CDR1 and SVGIG is the CDR2. On the study overall, not on this receptor specifically: All patient T-cell subsets had shorter CDR3 lengths; Omenn syndrome patients showed >80% Treg-Tconv repertoire overlap at nucleotide and amino acid level. Compared with control T-cell subpopulations, the RAG-deficient patients had markedly lower Shannon entropy and higher Simpson indices. Unique TCR beta sequences from Treg cells were approximately 100-fold fewer in Omenn syndrome and CID/AS patients than controls, versus 7.5 to 10-fold for other subsets. For some subjects, some analyses of T-cell subsets were not performed. Rather than being bona fide Treg cells, the sorted CD25-high CD127-low cells in Omenn syndrome patients may represent peripherally activated cells.

Libraries were built with the immunoSEQ multiplex PCR assay. Rearranged TCR beta chain products were amplified from the genomic DNA of sorted T-cell subsets and were then sequenced. The original pipeline was this. Repertoire diversity of productive TCR beta rearrangements was quantified using Shannon entropy and Simpson indices. Clonal expansion was assessed using the summed frequency of the 100 most abundant productive TCR beta clonotypes among total reads. The TRB repertoires were scored with a self-reactivity index built on which amino acids appear at CDR3beta positions 6 and 7. Two-way ANOVA was applied to the repertoire analyses, whereas Student t or Mann-Whitney tests were applied to the flow cytometric analyses. Here the immuneACCESS table is served through TCRdb, limited to in-frame sequences with V and J called. Missing clones are a known gap in these copies; in checked studies unresolved V genes cover under half, and the rest lacks a known reason. For V, J and clone size, that table is used; D and trimming come from the DNA. This sample comprises fewer than 35,000 clones, approximately 90% of them detected only once. Together, the top ten hold around 15% of the sample.

This clone has just one count. The specificity of this receptor is unknown. Base qualities are not recorded, but no much larger clone differs from it by a single base. Repertoire analyses used fewer than ten healthy control donors as the comparison group. Before genomic DNA extraction, CD8+ T cells without CD4 were isolated from blood. This same sample was also part of a study on regulatory T cells. As the second paper documents: The multiplex PCR relied on 52 forward TRBV primers and 13 reverse TRBJ primers, and amplification bias was corrected through assay-based and computational methods. Repertoires from patients had restricted unique TRB V-J pairs and skewed V and J gene usage, with the strongest effect in regulatory T cells. The study compared T-cell receptor beta repertoires of sorted regulatory, conventional CD4+ and CD8+ T cells in CD3G-deficient patients with those in healthy controls. Peripheral blood mononuclear cells were isolated by Ficoll density separation. A FACSAria cell sorter was used to isolate CD3+ CD8+ CD4- T cells. Rearranged TRB loci were amplified from genomic DNA by multiplex PCR within the immunoSEQ assay. Sequencing of the TRB amplicons was done on an Illumina HiSeq platform. Custom algorithms error-filtered the raw sequences and aligned them to reference gene sequences, after which the immunoSEQ online tools were used for analysis. The frequencies of productive and nonproductive TRB rearrangements were evaluated among unique sequences as well as among total sequences. For group comparisons, t tests, Mann-Whitney tests or two-way ANOVA were performed in Prism software.

This clonotype was obtained from a human donor in good health. The chain links TRBV30 with TRBJ1-1; the D gene is unclear. The sequenced sample was CD8+ T cells sorted from blood. The nucleotides read TGTGCCTGGCAGTACCCTATGAACACTGAAGCTTTCTTT. It encodes CAWQYPMNTEAFF.